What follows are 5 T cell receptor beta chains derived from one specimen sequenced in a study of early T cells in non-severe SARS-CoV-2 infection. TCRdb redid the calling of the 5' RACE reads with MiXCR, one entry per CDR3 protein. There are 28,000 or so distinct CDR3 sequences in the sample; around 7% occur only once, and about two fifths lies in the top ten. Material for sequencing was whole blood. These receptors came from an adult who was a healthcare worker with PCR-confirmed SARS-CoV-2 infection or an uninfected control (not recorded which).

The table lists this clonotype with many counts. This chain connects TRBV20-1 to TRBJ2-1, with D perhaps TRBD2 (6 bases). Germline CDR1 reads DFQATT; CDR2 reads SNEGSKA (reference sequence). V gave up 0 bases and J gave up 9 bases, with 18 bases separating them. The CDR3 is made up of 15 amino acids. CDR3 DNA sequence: TGCAGTGCTAGAGATAGAACGGGAGTCAGGGTTGAGCAGTTCTTC. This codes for CSARDRTGVRVEQFF.

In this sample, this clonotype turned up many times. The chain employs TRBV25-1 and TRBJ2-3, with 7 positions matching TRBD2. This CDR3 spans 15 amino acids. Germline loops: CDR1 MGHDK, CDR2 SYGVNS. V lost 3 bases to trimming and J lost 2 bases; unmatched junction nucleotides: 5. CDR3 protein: CASSDSSGFTDTQYF. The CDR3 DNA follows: TGTGCCAGCAGTGATTCTAGCGGATTCACAGATACGCAGTATTTT.

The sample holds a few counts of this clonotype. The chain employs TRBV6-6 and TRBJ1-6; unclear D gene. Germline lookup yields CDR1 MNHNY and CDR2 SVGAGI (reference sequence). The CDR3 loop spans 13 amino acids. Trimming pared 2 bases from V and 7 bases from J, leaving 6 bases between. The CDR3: CASSYIENSPLHF. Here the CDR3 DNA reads TGTGCCAGCAGTTACATCGAAAATTCACCCCTCCACTTT.

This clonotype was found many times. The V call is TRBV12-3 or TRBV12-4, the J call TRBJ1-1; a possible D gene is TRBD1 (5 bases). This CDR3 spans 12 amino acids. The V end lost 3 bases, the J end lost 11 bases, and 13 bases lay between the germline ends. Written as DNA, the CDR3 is TGTGCCAGCAGTTTTGGGACTCTTGGGGCTTTCTTT. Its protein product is CASSFGTLGAFF.

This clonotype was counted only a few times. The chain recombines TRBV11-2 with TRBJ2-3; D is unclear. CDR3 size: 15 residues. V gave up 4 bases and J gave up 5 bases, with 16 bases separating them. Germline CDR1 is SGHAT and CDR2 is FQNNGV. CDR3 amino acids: CASSSPLLGKDTQYF. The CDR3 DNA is TGTGCCAGCAGCTCCCCTCTTTTGGGGAAAGATACGCAGTATTTT.